This paragraph reports one TCR beta chain. As yet, its antigen is unknown. This specimen comes from a study of OX40 agonist ivuxolimab in advanced cancers. Assay: immunoSEQ multiplex PCR; the TCRdb copy retains only in-frame clones and omits some. The profile shows 60,000 to 70,000 clones, roughly 88% of them singletons. Notes on the study in general: At 0.1 to 3.0 mg/kg, clonal expansion of CD4+ and CD8+ blood T cells had occurred by week 6.

Germline CDR1 SGHVS, CDR2 FNYEAQ. This CDR3 has 13 residues. Trimming cost V 5 bases and J 4 bases, with 10 bases left between them. This receptor was identified in an adult with an advanced solid tumor such as melanoma, head and neck, liver or kidney cancer. The rearrangement links TRBV7-6 to TRBJ2-3, with D possibly matching TRBD1 (6 bases). The input for sequencing was CD4+ or CD8+ T cells sorted from blood, taken in a trial of the OX40 agonist ivuxolimab. CDR3 in DNA: TGTGCCAGCAGCCCAACAGGGCCAGATACGCAGTATTTT. Translating it yields CASSPTGPDTQYF.